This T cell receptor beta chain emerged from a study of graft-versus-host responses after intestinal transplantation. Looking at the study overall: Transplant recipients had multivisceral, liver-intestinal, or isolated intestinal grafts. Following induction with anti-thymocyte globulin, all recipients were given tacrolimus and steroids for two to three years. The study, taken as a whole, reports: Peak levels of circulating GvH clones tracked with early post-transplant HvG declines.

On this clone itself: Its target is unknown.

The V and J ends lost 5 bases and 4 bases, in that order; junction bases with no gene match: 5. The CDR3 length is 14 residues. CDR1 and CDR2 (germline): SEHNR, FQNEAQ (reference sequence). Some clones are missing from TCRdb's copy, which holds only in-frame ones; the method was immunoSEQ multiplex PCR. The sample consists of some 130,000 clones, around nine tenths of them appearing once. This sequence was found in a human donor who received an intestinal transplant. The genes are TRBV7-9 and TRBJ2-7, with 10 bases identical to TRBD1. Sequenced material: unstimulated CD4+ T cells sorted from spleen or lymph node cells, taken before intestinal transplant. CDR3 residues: CASSKGQGGYEQYF. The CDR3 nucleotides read TGTGCCAGCAGCAAAGGACAGGGGGGTTACGAGCAGTACTTC.